The 14 T cell receptor beta chains below all came from one sample that was sequenced in a study of T cells after yellow fever vaccination. TCRdb reprocessed the 5' RACE reads with MiXCR, giving one entry per CDR3 protein. Counted here are 500,000 to 650,000 distinct CDR3 sequences, over 9% occurring once; the ten biggest clones make up 15%. The source material was PBMCs, sampled on the day of the yellow fever booster vaccination. All receptors come from a man aged 30 to 45 who received the YFV17D yellow fever vaccine.

In its sample, this clonotype was seen a few times. The chain combines TRBV6-7 with TRBJ2-7, with 9 nucleotides matching TRBD1. TRBV6-7 is filed as an ORF, its function uncertain. With 7 bases clipped from V and 4 bases from J, the junction kept 8 bases outside the gene matches. This CDR3 is 14 amino acids long. The DNA of the CDR3 is TGTGCCAGCATTCCGGGACAGGGAATTTACGAGCAGTACTTC. This codes for CASIPGQGIYEQYF.

This sequence joins TRBV27 and TRBJ1-5; D gene ambiguous. Trimming stripped 10 bases from V and 0 bases from J, with 13 bases between. Germline V lookup: CDR1 MNHEY, CDR2 SMNVEV (reference sequence). This CDR3 region has 14 residues. The CDR3 reads CATDKVYSNQPQHF. CDR3 nucleotides: TGTGCCACCGATAAAGTGTATAGCAATCAGCCCCAGCATTTT.

Only a few counts were recorded for this clonotype. The chain joins TRBV7-2 to TRBJ1-5, with D unclear. In germline, CDR1 is SGHTA, CDR2 FQGNSA. This CDR3 has 15 amino acids. With 0 bases removed from V and 2 bases from J, the gap between germline ends came to 8 bases. The CDR3 DNA reads TGTGCCAGCAGCTTAGCAGGGTTCGGCAATCAGCCCCAGCATTTT. It translates to CASSLAGFGNQPQHF.

This clonotype was counted ten times or more. J is TRBJ2-5 and V is TRBV10-2, with TRBD2 matching 9 bases. There are 14 residues in the CDR3. Germline CDR1 WSHSY, CDR2 SAAADI. Trimming at V came to 4 bases and at J to 3 bases, leaving 3 bases not matched to a gene. The CDR3 DNA sequence: TGCGCCAGCAGTGGTCAGCGGGGGGAAGAGACCCAGTACTTC. Its translation: CASSGQRGEETQYF.

This chain joins TRBV20-1 and TRBJ1-4, with D unresolved. The CDR3 loop spans 11 amino acids. Germline loops: CDR1 DFQATT, CDR2 SNEGSKA (reference sequence). Trimming shortened V by 3 bases and J by 7 bases, and 6 bases separated the two germline ends. The CDR3 nucleotides read TGCAGTGCTAGGGTTACTGAAAAACTGTTTTTT. It yields the protein CSARVTEKLFF.

This sequence joins TRBV6-1 and TRBJ2-7, with TRBD1 as a possible D gene (6 bases). Deletions cut 10 bases from V and 0 bases from J, with 16 bases between. Germline CDR1 is MNHNS and CDR2 is SASEGT. The CDR3 totals 14 residues. In DNA, the CDR3 is TGTGCCACCGTCACAGGGACGGGCTCCTACGAGCAGTACTTC. Protein sequence: CATVTGTGSYEQYF.

The V call is TRBV20-1, the J call TRBJ2-5, with a weak D call TRBD1 (5 bases). Trimming took off 5 bases at V and 0 bases at J, with 10 bases between the two ends. The germline CDR1 and CDR2 sequences are DFQATT and SNEGSKA (reference sequence). The CDR3 consists of 13 residues. The CDR3 nucleotides are TGCAGTGCTCCCCGACAGTACCAAGAGACCCAGTACTTC. Its protein is CSAPRQYQETQYF.

Only a few counts were recorded for this clonotype. The chain joins TRBV5-1 to TRBJ2-5, with D unresolved. The CDR3 runs 16 residues. Germline loops: CDR1 SGHRS, CDR2 YFSETQ. V lost 4 bases and J lost 1, with 17 bases in between. The CDR3 sequence: CASSTPKIGRQETQYF. DNA of the CDR3: TGCGCCAGCAGCACCCCCAAGATAGGTCGCCAAGAGACCCAGTACTTC. The entire variable domain, with the rest obtained from reference TRBV5-1 and TRBJ2-5, is as follows: KAGVTQTPRYLIKTRGQQVTLSCSPISGHRSVSWYQQTPGQGLQFLFEYFSETQRNKGNFPGRFSGRQFSNSRSEMNVSTLELGDSALYLCASSTPKIGRQETQYFGPGTRLLVL.

This clonotype was counted ten times or more. The chain recombines TRBV12-3 or TRBV12-4 with TRBJ2-1; the D is unclear. The CDR3 runs to 11 residues. Trimming cost V 5 bases and J 5 bases, with 4 bases left between them. CDR3 protein: CASSKNNEQFF. CDR3 DNA sequence: TGTGCCAGCAGTAAAAACAATGAGCAGTTCTTC.

The table lists this clonotype with a few counts. The V gene is TRBV20-1, the J gene TRBJ1-2; D ambiguous. Germline V gene data show CDR1 as DFQATT and CDR2 as SNEGSKA (reference sequence). The CDR3 runs 11 residues. V dropped 5 bases and J dropped 4 bases, with 8 bases sitting between them. The CDR3 loop reads CSAGNSYGYTF. The CDR3 DNA reads as TGCAGTGCTGGAAACTCCTATGGCTACACCTTC.

The sample holds a few counts of this clonotype. The chain recombines TRBV5-1 with TRBJ2-5, with 11 bases identical to TRBD1. The CDR3 length is 14 residues. V dropped 4 bases and J dropped 4; count of bases not matched to a gene: 3. Germline V gives CDR1 SGHRS, CDR2 YFSETQ. Here the CDR3 reads CASSKGQGGETQYF. The CDR3 DNA reads as TGCGCCAGCAGCAAGGGACAGGGGGGAGAGACCCAGTACTTC.

The J gene is TRBJ2-2, the V gene TRBV5-5; no clear D gene. Germline V lookup: CDR1 SGHKS, CDR2 YYEKEE (reference sequence). This CDR3 comprises 13 residues. Trimming removed 2 bases from V and 7 bases from J, with 9 bases in between. The CDR3 loop reads CASSFYWGGELFF. In nucleotides, the CDR3 is TGTGCCAGCAGCTTCTACTGGGGCGGGGAGCTGTTTTTT.

This clonotype was detected many times. V usage is TRBV6-1 and J usage is TRBJ2-3; 7 bases map to TRBD2. This CDR3 is built from 14 residues. Germline lookup yields CDR1 MNHNS and CDR2 SASEGT. V trimming: 6 bases; J trimming: 2 bases; junction bases outside the gene matches: 5. CDR3 loop: CASRNRDYTDTQYF. The CDR3 DNA follows: TGTGCCAGCAGAAACCGGGACTACACAGATACGCAGTATTTT.

The chain combines TRBV28 with TRBJ2-3, with a possible D match to TRBD1 (6 bases). Deletions cut 6 bases from V and 5 bases from J, with 9 bases between. This CDR3 comprises 12 residues. CDR1 is MDHEN and CDR2 is SYDVKM in the germline V gene. The CDR3 DNA sequence: TGTGCCAGCAGCAGGGACAAAGATACGCAGTATTTT. This codes for CASSRDKDTQYF.